Shown below are 25 T cell receptor beta chains from a single sample sequenced in a study of blood T cell repertoires in COVID-19. Profiled with immunoSEQ multiplex PCR; TCRdb holds only in-frame clones, not every one. Seen here are around 120,000 clones, roughly four fifths observed once, and the top ten hold 9.5% to 10%. Sequenced material: peripheral blood. These receptors were taken from a man aged 35-49 years with active or convalescent COVID-19.

The chain employs TRBV18 and TRBJ1-2, with D perhaps TRBD1 (6 bases). The germline V and J ends were trimmed by 6 bases and 8 bases, with 16 bases remaining between them. This CDR3 is built from 13 residues. Germline CDR1 and CDR2: KGHSH and LQKENI. The CDR3 is CASSNRDDRGYTF. For the CDR3, the DNA is TGTGCCAGCTCTAACCGGGACGACAGGGGCTACACCTTC. The whole variable domain, filled in from reference TRBV18 and TRBJ1-2, reads NAGVMQNPRHLVRRRGQEARLRCSPMKGHSHVYWYRQLPEEGLKFMVYLQKENIIDESGMPKERFSAEFPKEGPSILRIQQVVRGDSAAYFCASSNRDDRGYTFGSGTRLTVV.

This chain links TRBV6-5 with TRBJ1-1, with TRBD1 as a possible D gene (5 bases). Germline V lookup: CDR1 MNHEY, CDR2 SVGAGI. The V end was cut by 2 bases, the J end by 7 bases, with 11 bases between. The CDR3 length is 13 residues. This CDR3 reads CASSYPGHREAFF. CDR3 coding DNA: TGTGCCAGCAGTTACCCAGGACACCGTGAAGCTTTCTTT.

This chain uses TRBV6-5 with TRBJ1-1, with 8 bases fitting TRBD1. The CDR3 extends over 11 amino acids. Trimming at V came to 8 bases and at J to 6 bases, leaving 2 bases not matched to a gene. Germline V gene sequence: CDR1 MNHEY, CDR2 SVGAGI. The CDR3 DNA sequence: TGTGCCAGCTTGACAGGGGCTGAAGCTTTCTTT. This gives the protein CASLTGAEAFF.

This clone has only one observation. V gene TRBV20-1 combines with J gene TRBJ1-2; unclear D gene. CDR3 length: 14 residues. Between the trimmed V and J ends, which lost 3 bases and 0 bases, there was a span of 11 bases. Per the germline V gene, CDR1 is DFQATT and CDR2 is SNEGSKA (reference sequence). The CDR3 region has the DNA TGCAGTGCTAGTAGCGTCATCTCTAACTATGGCTACACCTTC. This encodes CSASSVISNYGYTF.

The rearrangement uses TRBV19 and TRBJ1-5, with 10 nucleotides matching TRBD1. Trimming took 3 bases from V and 10 from J; bases not matched to a gene: 12. This CDR3 is built from 16 residues. Germline CDR1 LNHDA, CDR2 SQIVND (reference sequence). As DNA, the CDR3 is TGTGCCAGTAGTATGAGGGGACTGGGGACAGGGGCTCCCCAGCATTTT. Encoded protein: CASSMRGLGTGAPQHF.

V gene TRBV5-1 combines with J gene TRBJ2-7; TRBD1 agrees at 9 bases. This CDR3 region has 15 residues. The germline gives CDR1 SGHRS, CDR2 YFSETQ. The trim removed 0 bases at V and 6 bases at J, leaving 7 bases unmatched. The CDR3 region has the DNA TGCGCCAGCAGCTTGGCCGCTGGACAGGGGTCCGAGCAGTACTTC. This encodes CASSLAAGQGSEQYF.

The V call is TRBV9, the J call TRBJ2-7, with 7 bases lining up with TRBD2. The CDR3 contains 14 residues. Germline lookup yields CDR1 SGDLS and CDR2 YYNGEE. V shed 3 bases, J shed 3 bases, and the junction held 6 bases outside the gene matches. As DNA, the CDR3 is TGTGCCAGCAGCGGTAAGACTAGCAGCTACGAGCAGTACTTC. This sequence encodes CASSGKTSSYEQYF.

The chain is built from TRBV7-8 and TRBJ1-4, with D maybe TRBD1 (5 bases). From germline, CDR1 is SGHVS and CDR2 FQNEAQ. This CDR3 contains 15 residues. The V end lost 6 bases, the J end lost 2 bases, and 13 bases lay between the germline ends. The CDR3 bases are TGTGCCAGCAGGCATAAGGGGCGGACTAATGAAAAACTGTTTTTT. This sequence encodes CASRHKGRTNEKLFF. Based on the CDR3 plus reference TRBV7-8 and TRBJ1-4, the full variable domain is GAGVSQSPRYKVAKRGQDVALRCDPISGHVSLFWYQQALGQGPEFLTYFQNEAQLDKSGLPSDRFFAERPEGSVSTLKIQRTQQEDSAVYLCASRHKGRTNEKLFFGSGTQLSVL.

In this sample, this clone turned up once. The chain has TRBV5-6 and TRBJ2-7; 10 bases line up with TRBD1. Germline V gene sequence: CDR1 SGHDT, CDR2 YYEEEE. The CDR3 covers 15 residues. V lost 1 base to trimming and J lost 5 bases; unmatched junction nucleotides: 6. CDR3 loop: CASSLFVGTGDEQYF. Here the CDR3 DNA reads TGTGCCAGCAGCTTGTTTGTCGGGACAGGGGACGAGCAGTACTTC.

This clone was detected once. V gene TRBV3-1 (or the pseudogene TRBV3-2) combines with J gene TRBJ1-1; D gene unclear. Germline-derived CDR1 and CDR2 are LGHDT and YNNKEL (reference sequence). V was clipped by 7 bases and J by 6 bases, with 9 bases between them. This CDR3 contains 11 residues. For the CDR3, the DNA is TGTGCCAGCACCTCTCCCTCTGAAGCTTTCTTT. It codes for CASTSPSEAFF.

V is TRBV5-4 and J is TRBJ2-1; 7 bases align to TRBD2. Germline V gives CDR1 SGHNT, CDR2 YYREEE (reference sequence). The CDR3 extends over 15 amino acids. Trimming cost V 0 bases and J 8 bases; bases outside gene matches: 8. CDR3 sequence: CASSLVGGSSDEQFF. DNA of the CDR3: TGTGCCAGCAGCTTGGTGGGGGGGAGTTCCGATGAGCAGTTCTTC. The full variable domain, completed using reference TRBV5-4 and TRBJ2-1, is ETGVTQSPTHLIKTRGQQVTLRCSSQSGHNTVSWYQQALGQGPQFIFQYYREEENGRGNFPPRFSGLQFPNYSSELNVNALELDDSALYLCASSLVGGSSDEQFFGPGTRLTVL.

The chain carries TRBV7-9 and TRBJ2-1; possible D gene TRBD2, 5 bases. V was shortened by 3 bases and J by 7 bases, with 13 bases between the two germline ends. This CDR3 contains 14 residues. The germline gives CDR1 SEHNR, CDR2 FQNEAQ (reference sequence). The CDR3 protein is CASSLIEGTNEQFF. CDR3 nucleotide sequence: TGTGCCAGCAGCTTGATCGAGGGTACAAATGAGCAGTTCTTC.

The CDR3 loop reads CASSVQGARAGELFF. The CDR3 DNA reads as TGTGCCAGCAGTGTACAGGGGGCACGCGCCGGGGAGCTGTTTTTT. The chain employs TRBV6-4 and TRBJ2-2; 9 nucleotides agree with TRBD1. Trimming took 4 bases from V and 6 from J; bases not matched to a gene: 6. Germline V gene data show CDR1 as MRHNA and CDR2 as SNTAGT. The CDR3 runs 15 residues.

The gene calls are TRBV19 and TRBJ1-2, with 7 positions matching TRBD1. The ends lost 2 bases at V and 4 bases at J; junction bases unmatched: 4. Germline assignment: CDR1 LNHDA and CDR2 SQIVND (reference sequence). The CDR3 covers 14 residues. CDR3 in amino acids: CASSISRDSYGYTF. In DNA form, the CDR3 reads TGTGCCAGTAGTATATCCCGGGACAGCTATGGCTACACCTTC.

This chain uses TRBV12-5 with TRBJ1-1; tentative D call: TRBD1 (6 bases). Germline CDR1 and CDR2: LGHNT and FRNRAP. The ends were cut back, 2 bases at V and 4 bases at J, with 11 bases in the middle. The length of the CDR3 is 14 residues. This CDR3 is CASGLIQGSTEAFF. Here the CDR3 DNA reads TGTGCTAGTGGTTTGATACAGGGTTCCACTGAAGCTTTCTTT.

This chain uses TRBV25-1 with TRBJ2-2, with 8 bases fitting TRBD2. Germline trimming cut 6 bases from V and 4 bases from J; bases unmatched to any gene: 4. The V gene's germline CDR1 is MGHDK and CDR2 SYGVNS. CDR3 length equals 14 residues. This chain's CDR3 is CASRTAGATGELFF. In DNA form, the CDR3 reads TGTGCCAGCAGAACAGCGGGGGCCACCGGGGAGCTGTTTTTT.

The DNA for the CDR3 is TGTGCCAGCAGCCCCTGGAGGGAGACCCAGTACTTC. Translation: CASSPWRETQYF. This chain joins TRBV7-2 and TRBJ2-5, with D perhaps matching TRBD2 (5 bases). Trimming cost V 5 bases and J 5 bases, with 9 bases left between them. The germline V gene encodes CDR1 SGHTA and CDR2 FQGNSA. There are 12 residues in the CDR3.

V and J are TRBV5-1 and TRBJ2-7; possibly TRBD1 for D (7 bases). Between the trimmed V and J ends, which lost 0 bases and 5 bases, there was a span of 9 bases. The CDR3 totals 13 residues. CDR1 SGHRS and CDR2 YFSETQ come from the germline V gene. The CDR3 sequence is CASSLAGGNEQYF. The CDR3 bases are TGCGCCAGCAGCTTGGCAGGGGGGAACGAGCAGTACTTC.

J is TRBJ2-1 and V is TRBV6-4; D is perhaps TRBD2 (6 bases). This CDR3 is 14 amino acids long. CDR1 MRHNA and CDR2 SNTAGT come from the germline V gene. The V and J ends lost 4 bases and 3 bases respectively, with 10 bases between them. For the CDR3, the DNA is TGTGCCAGCAGTGTCGGCGGGGTCTACAATGAGCAGTTCTTC. It translates to CASSVGGVYNEQFF.

This clone has more than one count but fewer than ten. J is TRBJ1-3 and V is TRBV19; a possible D gene is TRBD1 (5 bases). This CDR3 is 16 amino acids long. Germline V gene sequence: CDR1 LNHDA, CDR2 SQIVND (reference sequence). Trimming pared 5 bases from V and 3 bases from J, leaving 17 bases between. Here the CDR3 DNA reads TGTGCCAGTAGTTCCCCTGGGGGGTCGAATGGAAACACCATATATTTT. This codes for CASSSPGGSNGNTIYF.

The V call is TRBV6-5, the J call TRBJ2-5; TRBD1 matches at 12 bases. CDR3 size: 16 residues. The junction had 6 bases not matched to a gene; V was cut back by 2 bases and J by 5 bases. Per the germline V gene, CDR1 is MNHEY and CDR2 is SVGAGI. CDR3 bases: TGTGCCAGCAGTTACCTCGGGACAGGGGGCCTGGAGACCCAGTACTTC. Amino acid sequence: CASSYLGTGGLETQYF.

The chain recombines TRBV7-7 with TRBJ2-5, with D uncertain. Between the trimmed V and J ends, which lost 5 bases and 2 bases, there was a span of 15 bases. The CDR3 contains 15 residues. The germline CDR1 and CDR2 sequences are SSHAT and FNYEAQ (reference sequence). CDR3 bases: TGTGCCAGCAGCCTAGGGCAGGTTATTCAAGAGACCCAGTACTTC. Translation gives CASSLGQVIQETQYF.

The chain couples TRBV3-1 (or the pseudogene TRBV3-2) to TRBJ2-3; possibly TRBD2 for D (7 bases). V lost 1 base and J 4 bases, leaving 15 bases between the germline ends. The CDR3 contains 16 residues. Germline V gives CDR1 LGHDT, CDR2 YNNKEL (reference sequence). DNA for the CDR3: TGTGCCAGCAGCCAAGTGGTGGGGGGGCGAGCAGATACGCAGTATTTT. Translation: CASSQVVGGRADTQYF.

This chain links TRBV7-2 with TRBJ1-1, with D possibly matching TRBD1 (5 bases). There are 14 residues in the CDR3. Trimming removed 4 bases at V and 2 bases at J, with 11 bases between. Germline V CDR1 and CDR2: SGHTA, FQGNSA. Here the CDR3 DNA reads TGTGCCAGCAGCTCCCGTGACAGAAACACTGAAGCTTTCTTT. The encoded protein is CASSSRDRNTEAFF.

The chain recombines TRBV20-1 with TRBJ1-4; D not certain. V lost 5 bases to trimming and J lost 8 bases, with 9 bases between them. This CDR3 has 11 residues. Germline assignment: CDR1 DFQATT and CDR2 SNEGSKA (reference sequence). The CDR3 reads CSARFEEKLFF. The CDR3 coding sequence is TGCAGTGCTCGATTCGAGGAAAAACTGTTTTTT.